Shown below are 9 T cell receptor beta chains from a single sample sequenced in a study of blood T cell repertoires in COVID-19. The method was immunoSEQ multiplex PCR; TCRdb's version includes in-frame clones alone and lacks a portion of them. The sample has 150,000 to 200,000 clones; approximately 80% are singletons. Sample: peripheral blood. These receptors originate from a woman older than 75 with acute or convalescent COVID-19.

As DNA, the CDR3 is TGTGCCAGCAGCCCCGGACAGGGCCGCTCTGGAAACACCATATATTTT. This codes for CASSPGQGRSGNTIYF. The V and J genes are TRBV7-9 and TRBJ1-3, with TRBD1 identical over 8 bases. Germline V gives CDR1 SEHNR, CDR2 FQNEAQ (reference sequence). J lost 0 bases, V lost 5 bases, and 6 bases had no gene match. This CDR3 is 16 amino acids long.

This chain joins TRBV6-5 and TRBJ2-7; 12 positions agree with TRBD2. Trimming removed 5 bases from V and 2 bases from J; junction bases left unmatched: 4. The CDR3 has 15 amino acids. Germline V gives CDR1 MNHEY, CDR2 SVGAGI. This chain's CDR3 is CASSKTSGGPYEQYF. The CDR3 DNA follows: TGTGCCAGCAGTAAAACTAGCGGGGGGCCCTACGAGCAGTACTTC.

CDR3 DNA: TGCGCCAGCAGCCAAGATTGGAGGCCCCCGTACAATGAGCAGTTCTTC. The encoded protein is CASSQDWRPPYNEQFF. The chain is built from TRBV4-1 and TRBJ2-1, with D possibly TRBD2 on 5 matching bases. Trimming took off 0 bases at V and 4 bases at J, with 13 bases between the two ends. The CDR3 has 16 amino acids. The germline CDR1 and CDR2 sequences are MGHRA and YSYEKL.

This chain connects TRBV5-1 to TRBJ1-2; 7 bases are shared with TRBD1. The CDR3 totals 15 residues. V lost 0 bases to trimming and J lost 4 bases; unmatched junction nucleotides: 6. Germline V gives CDR1 SGHRS, CDR2 YFSETQ. CDR3 nucleotide sequence: TGCGCCAGCAGCTTGGTACAGGGGAATATCTATGGCTACACCTTC. This gives the protein CASSLVQGNIYGYTF. Combining the CDR3 with reference TRBV5-1 and TRBJ1-2 gives the whole variable domain KAGVTQTPRYLIKTRGQQVTLSCSPISGHRSVSWYQQTPGQGLQFLFEYFSETQRNKGNFPGRFSGRQFSNSRSEMNVSTLELGDSALYLCASSLVQGNIYGYTFGSGTRLTVV.

The V and J genes are TRBV5-5 and TRBJ2-3; 12 bases line up with TRBD2. The J segment lost 6 bases and the V segment lost 4 bases, leaving 9 bases of the junction unmatched. CDR1 is SGHKS, CDR2 YYEKEE, per germline (reference sequence). The CDR3 is 16 residues long. As DNA, the CDR3 is TGTGCCAGCAGCCTAGATCTAGCGGGGGGGACGGATACGCAGTATTTT. This codes for CASSLDLAGGTDTQYF.

The gene calls are TRBV2 and TRBJ1-4; unclear D gene. This CDR3 is built from 14 residues. Trimming cost V 1 base and J 3 bases, with 6 bases left between them. Germline-derived CDR1 and CDR2 are SNHLY and FYNNEI. The CDR3 loop is CASSEVPSNEKLFF. As DNA, the CDR3 is TGTGCCAGCAGTGAAGTTCCGTCTAATGAAAAACTGTTTTTT.

V is TRBV7-2 and J is TRBJ1-6; 8 bases align to TRBD1. This CDR3 contains 17 residues. The V segment lost 0 bases and the J segment 9 bases; nucleotides outside the gene matches: 10. Germline V lookup: CDR1 SGHTA, CDR2 FQGNSA. In DNA form, the CDR3 reads TGTGCCAGCAGCTTAGCGCCGCCCGGACAGGGTAGTTCACCCCTCCACTTT. Protein product: CASSLAPPGQGSSPLHF.

The J gene is TRBJ1-2, the V gene TRBV5-1; D not certain. The V end lost 3 bases, the J end lost 7 bases, and 7 bases lay between the germline ends. This CDR3 contains 11 residues. Germline V CDR1 and CDR2: SGHRS, YFSETQ. The CDR3 DNA sequence: TGCGCCAGCAGCTCCCCAGGTGGCTACACCTTC. This translates into CASSSPGGYTF.

The CDR3 region has the DNA TGTGCCAGTAGTCGAATCGGGACTAGCGGGAACACCGGGGAGCTGTTTTTT. Encoded protein: CASSRIGTSGNTGELFF. This chain connects TRBV19 to TRBJ2-2; 11 nucleotides match TRBD2. Per germline, CDR1 LNHDA and CDR2 SQIVND (reference sequence). The length of the CDR3 is 17 residues. V was pared by 5 bases and J by 1 base, with 6 bases of the junction left unmatched.